This TCR beta chain is drawn from a study of T-cell reconstitution after alpha-beta-depleted transplantation in children. Between the trimmed V and J ends, which lost 6 bases and 4 bases, there was a span of 16 bases. The CDR3 covers 14 residues. Germline loops: CDR1 ENHRY, CDR2 SYGVKD. Unique molecular identifiers were used to barcode this TCRbeta library. Via MiXCR, TCRdb re-called the PCR reads, giving one row per CDR3 protein. The sample holds hundreds of thousands of distinct CDR3 sequences, approximately 16% seen once. The chain links TRBV10-3 to TRBJ2-7; perhaps TRBD2 as D (7 bases). This clonotype was obtained from a human donor who donated a stem cell graft to a child with acute lymphoblastic leukemia. Sequenced here: PBMCs from the stem cell graft donor, sampled from the stem cell graft. The CDR3 loop is CAIREGDYEYEQYF. The DNA for the CDR3 is TGTGCCATCAGGGAGGGGGACTACGAGTACGAGCAGTACTTC.